Each of the 20 T cell receptor beta chains below was sequenced from the same sample in a study of beta chain features in type 1 diabetes. The authors reverse transcribed all of the isolated RNA, so sequencing captured expressed TCRB transcripts. Assay used: immunoSEQ multiplex PCR; TCRdb lists only in-frame clones, some missing. Among 600,000 to 650,000 clones, around a sixth were seen once, and the ten largest hold approximately 0.087%. The sample taken for sequencing was naive CD4+ T cells from blood. These receptors all come from a man younger than 30 in good health.

This clone was found a few times. The chain has TRBV14 and TRBJ2-7; no definite D call. V lost 1 base, J lost 4 bases, and 8 bases lay in between. Germline V gene lookup returns CDR1 SGHDN and CDR2 FVKESK. This CDR3 is 13 amino acids long. This CDR3 is CASSQVGEYEQYF. The CDR3 DNA reads as TGTGCCAGCAGCCAAGTCGGAGAGTACGAGCAGTACTTC.

The chain uses TRBV14 and TRBJ1-4; D unclear. With 5 bases removed from V and 7 bases from J, the gap between germline ends came to 17 bases. This CDR3 has 15 residues. Germline V CDR1 and CDR2: SGHDN, FVKESK. CDR3 DNA sequence: TGTGCCAGCAGCGATAAGCCGGGGATAGGTGAAAAACTGTTTTTT. Protein product: CASSDKPGIGEKLFF. Full variable domain (missing parts from reference TRBV14 and TRBJ1-4): EAGVTQFPSHSVIEKGQTVTLRCDPISGHDNLYWYRRVMGKEIKFLLHFVKESKQDESGMPNNRFLAERTGGTYSTLKVQPAELEDSGVYFCASSDKPGIGEKLFFGSGTQLSVL.

This clone was found a few times. The DNA of the CDR3 is TGTGCCAGCAGCCAAGACTGGGGGGACATTCAGTACTTC. The encoded protein is CASSQDWGDIQYF. The rearrangement links TRBV4-2 to TRBJ2-4; D perhaps matches TRBD2 (6 bases). V was clipped by 0 bases and J by 8 bases, with 8 bases between them. CDR1 is LGHNA and CDR2 is YNFKEQ in the germline V gene. The CDR3 runs to 13 residues.

The chain employs TRBV6-1 and TRBJ1-5; tentatively, D is TRBD1 (5 bases). Per germline, CDR1 MNHNS and CDR2 SASEGT. This CDR3 is 14 amino acids long. Trimming left V 9 bases short and J 4 bases short, with 16 bases between. CDR3 in amino acids: CASCQGGRNQPQHF. In nucleotides, the CDR3 is TGTGCCAGTTGCCAGGGAGGTAGGAATCAGCCCCAGCATTTT.

The gene calls are TRBV5-1 and TRBJ2-7; D is perhaps TRBD2 (6 bases). The CDR3 is 17 amino acids. In germline, CDR1 is SGHRS, CDR2 YFSETQ. Trimming took off 2 bases at V and 4 bases at J, with 22 bases between the two ends. The CDR3 loop is CASSFAMGLSPPYEQYF. The CDR3 DNA reads TGCGCCAGCAGCTTCGCCATGGGACTCTCCCCTCCTTACGAGCAGTACTTC.

The sample holds a few counts of this clone. The gene calls are TRBV30 and TRBJ1-6, with D possibly matching TRBD1 (6 bases). The V gene's germline CDR1 is GTSNPN and CDR2 SVGIG (reference sequence). The V end was cut by 1 base, the J end by 10 bases, with 17 bases between. The CDR3 has 15 residues. The CDR3: CAWSEDRLTLSPLHF. CDR3 coding DNA: TGTGCCTGGAGTGAAGACAGGTTAACCTTGTCACCCCTCCACTTT.

The chain links TRBV28 to TRBJ1-2, with D unclear. The CDR3 covers 13 residues. Trimming left V 6 bases short and J 1 base short, with 9 bases between. Germline V gives CDR1 MDHEN, CDR2 SYDVKM. CDR3 sequence: CASRAGSNYGYTF. CDR3 bases: TGTGCCAGCAGGGCAGGAAGTAACTATGGCTACACCTTC.

This clone has a handful of counts. This chain connects TRBV7-9 to TRBJ1-6, with no clear D. Trimming pared 2 bases from V and 6 bases from J, leaving 11 bases between. Germline V lookup: CDR1 SEHNR, CDR2 FQNEAQ (reference sequence). This CDR3 comprises 15 residues. CDR3 in DNA: TGTGCCAGCAGCTTATGGCTCGATTTTAATTCACCCCTCCACTTT. As protein: CASSLWLDFNSPLHF.

This clone was detected only a few times. The chain recombines TRBV7-2 with TRBJ2-7, with TRBD2 matching over 7 bases. Germline CDR1 and CDR2: SGHTA and FQGNSA. J lost 3 bases, V lost 3 bases, and 8 bases had no gene match. The CDR3 length is 15 residues. The CDR3 nucleotides are TGTGCCAGCAGCTTCGGCGGGAGTATCGGCTACGAGCAGTACTTC. As protein: CASSFGGSIGYEQYF. The entire variable domain, with the rest obtained from reference TRBV7-2 and TRBJ2-7, is as follows: GAGVSQSPSNKVTEKGKDVELRCDPISGHTALYWYRQSLGQGLEFLIYFQGNSAPDKSGLPSDRFSAERTGGSVSTLTIQRTQQEDSAVYLCASSFGGSIGYEQYFGPGTRLTVT.

This chain links TRBV5-4 with TRBJ2-5, with 11 bases fitting TRBD2. V trimming: 0 bases; J trimming: 4 bases; junction bases outside the gene matches: 2. Germline CDR1 and CDR2: SGHNT and YYREEE (reference sequence). There are 15 residues in the CDR3. CDR3 sequence reads: CASSLGLAGSETQYF. The CDR3 coding sequence is TGTGCCAGCAGCTTGGGACTAGCGGGATCAGAGACCCAGTACTTC.

V usage is TRBV28 and J usage is TRBJ2-3; the match to TRBD2 covers 11 bases. Germline values: CDR1 MDHEN, CDR2 SYDVKM. Trimming at V came to 8 bases and at J to 3 bases, leaving 7 bases not matched to a gene. The CDR3 loop spans 15 amino acids. The CDR3 spells CASGRGTSGTDTQYF. CDR3 bases: TGTGCCAGCGGGCGGGGGACTAGCGGTACAGATACGCAGTATTTT.

V gene TRBV4-2 combines with J gene TRBJ1-3; no definite D call. Trimming pared 1 base from V and 4 bases from J, leaving 8 bases between. Germline V gene data show CDR1 as LGHNA and CDR2 as YNFKEQ. The CDR3 contains 14 residues. DNA of the CDR3: TGTGCCAGCAGCCAAGTAGACTCGGGAAACACCATATATTTT. Amino acids: CASSQVDSGNTIYF.

This clone was detected a few times. The chain uses TRBV6-5 and TRBJ2-3, with TRBD1 identical over 7 bases. Germline CDR1 reads MNHEY; CDR2 reads SVGAGI. J gave up 3 bases and V 4 bases, and 7 bases lay outside the gene matches. This CDR3 has 15 residues. The CDR3: CASSSLIQGTDTQYF. The CDR3 coding sequence is TGTGCCAGCAGTTCCCTCATACAGGGGACAGATACGCAGTATTTT.

This clone showed up just a few times. This chain joins TRBV2 and TRBJ1-4; 8 positions agree with TRBD1. Trimming at V came to 5 bases and at J to 7 bases, leaving 9 bases not matched to a gene. This CDR3 is built from 15 residues. The germline V gene has CDR1 SNHLY and CDR2 FYNNEI. The CDR3 nucleotides read TGTGCCAGCAGTACCCGGACAGGGACGACTGAAAAACTGTTTTTT. Translation: CASSTRTGTTEKLFF.

This clone has a handful of counts. The chain couples TRBV7-3 to TRBJ2-1; D not resolved. V dropped 5 bases and J dropped 4 bases, with 15 bases sitting between them. CDR1 is SGHTA, CDR2 FQGTGA, per germline. This CDR3 has 15 amino acids. The DNA of the CDR3 is TGTGCCAGCAGCGTAGCTTCCGACCATTACAATGAGCAGTTCTTC. Translating it yields CASSVASDHYNEQFF.

The CDR3 DNA follows: TGTGCCAGCAGCCTCAACCGGGACAGGGGGAGATCGACAAGAAATGGCTACACCTTC. The encoded protein is CASSLNRDRGRSTRNGYTF. The chain has TRBV7-9 and TRBJ1-2, with 11 bases aligning to TRBD1. The ends lost 5 bases at V and 6 bases at J; junction bases unmatched: 20. The CDR3 has 19 residues. The germline CDR1 and CDR2 sequences are SEHNR and FQNEAQ (reference sequence).

Details on this clone: Different DNA sequences within this sample yield the same CDR3. The chain is built from TRBV4-2 and TRBJ2-7, with 16 bases fitting TRBD2. This CDR3 is 18 amino acids long. Per the germline V gene, CDR1 is LGHNA and CDR2 is YNFKEQ. V gave up 1 base and J gave up 0 bases; unmatched junction bases: 3. The CDR3 spells CASSQVGLAGGLSYEQYF. The CDR3 DNA reads TGTGCCAGCAGCCAAGTGGGACTAGCGGGAGGGCTCTCCTACGAGCAGTACTTC.

This clone was counted a few times. This chain links TRBV10-3 with TRBJ1-6; D is possibly TRBD1 (6 bases). The CDR3 totals 16 residues. V dropped 2 bases and J dropped 6 bases, with 14 bases sitting between them. The V gene's germline CDR1 is ENHRY and CDR2 SYGVKD. CDR3 sequence reads: CAISEGQSSINSPLHF. The CDR3 DNA is TGTGCCATCAGTGAGGGACAGAGCAGCATTAATTCACCCCTCCACTTT.

The chain links TRBV29-1 to TRBJ1-1; D is unresolved. The V end was cut by 7 bases, the J end by 4 bases, with 22 bases between. The germline CDR1 and CDR2 sequences are SQVTM and ANQGSEA. The CDR3 consists of 15 residues. In DNA form, the CDR3 reads TGCAGCGCCGTTCAGACTCTCGCCCGTAGCACTGAAGCTTTCTTT. This sequence encodes CSAVQTLARSTEAFF.

V gene TRBV2 combines with J gene TRBJ1-1; 7 bases fit TRBD1. Germline V lookup: CDR1 SNHLY, CDR2 FYNNEI. J gave up 10 bases and V 4 bases, and 6 bases lay outside the gene matches. CDR3 length equals 12 residues. CDR3 protein: CASSGDRAGAFF. The CDR3 region has the DNA TGTGCCAGCAGTGGCGACAGGGCCGGAGCTTTCTTT.